The 5 T cell receptor beta chains listed next were all sequenced from one sample in a study of blood T cell repertoires in COVID-19. Assay: immunoSEQ multiplex PCR; the TCRdb copy retains only in-frame clones and omits some. The sample lists about 320,000 clones, roughly 90% occurring once. The sequencing input was PBMCs or T cells enriched from blood (not recorded which). The receptors were sampled from a woman aged 25 to 39 who had been exposed to COVID-19.

V usage is TRBV9 and J usage is TRBJ2-5; D gene uncertain. This CDR3 is 14 amino acids long. Germline CDR1 reads SGDLS; CDR2 reads YYNGEE. With 1 base removed from V and 7 bases from J, the gap between germline ends came to 14 bases. This CDR3 is CASSVRSATRTQYF. In nucleotides, the CDR3 is TGTGCCAGCAGCGTACGCAGTGCCACCCGGACCCAGTACTTC.

J is TRBJ1-4 and V is TRBV7-9; no firm D call. Deletions cut 3 bases from V and 2 bases from J, with 7 bases between. Germline loops: CDR1 SEHNR, CDR2 FQNEAQ (reference sequence). The CDR3 length is 14 residues. The CDR3 loop reads CASSLRWTNEKLFF. CDR3 DNA: TGTGCCAGCAGCTTGCGGTGGACTAATGAAAAACTGTTTTTT.

The chain combines TRBV7-6 with TRBJ1-5; the match to TRBD1 covers 7 bases. Germline CDR1 and CDR2: SGHVS and FNYEAQ. V dropped 1 base and J dropped 4; count of bases not matched to a gene: 4. CDR3 length: 15 residues. The chain's CDR3 is CASSLVAGGNQPQHF. In nucleotides, the CDR3 is TGTGCCAGCAGCTTAGTGGCAGGGGGAAATCAGCCCCAGCATTTT. The variable domain in full, with the rest retrieved from reference TRBV7-6 and TRBJ1-5, is GAGVSQSPRYKVTKRGQDVALRCDPISGHVSLYWYRQALGQGPEFLTYFNYEAQQDKSGLPNDRFSAERPEGSISTLTIQRTEQRDSAMYRCASSLVAGGNQPQHFGDGTRLSIL.

The chain uses TRBV7-8 and TRBJ1-1; D remains unclear. CDR1 and CDR2 (germline): SGHVS, FQNEAQ. The V gene lost 5 bases and the J gene lost 1 base, with 14 bases spanning the gap. The CDR3 length is 15 residues. CDR3 nucleotides: TGTGCCAGCAGCCCGCGGAGGACTGGGAACACTGAAGCTTTCTTT. It yields the protein CASSPRRTGNTEAFF.

This chain uses TRBV14 with TRBJ1-3; D possibly corresponds to TRBD1 (5 bases). CDR1 and CDR2 (germline): SGHDN, FVKESK. Trimming shortened V by 1 base and J by 8 bases, and 9 bases separated the two germline ends. The CDR3 is 13 amino acids. CDR3 nucleotide sequence: TGTGCCAGCAGCCAAGCGTGGGGGGACACCATATATTTT. Its translation is CASSQAWGDTIYF.